Each of the 15 T cell receptor beta chains below was sequenced from the same sample in a study of blood T cell repertoires in COVID-19. Repertoires were generated with immunoSEQ multiplex PCR, while TCRdb's copy carries only in-frame clones and drops some. The data show roughly 330,000 clones, 88% seen once. Sequencing was done on a sample of PBMCs or T cells enriched from blood (not recorded which). These receptors were obtained from a man aged 30-40 years who had recovered from COVID-19.

This sequence joins TRBV25-1 and TRBJ1-6, with D maybe TRBD1 (5 bases). The ends were cut back, 3 bases at V and 7 bases at J, with 7 bases in the middle. There are 13 residues in the CDR3. The germline CDR1 and CDR2 sequences are MGHDK and SYGVNS. In DNA, the CDR3 is TGTGCCAGCAGTGATCGACAGAATTCACCCCTCCACTTT. It encodes CASSDRQNSPLHF.

J is TRBJ2-4 and V is TRBV11-3, with D perhaps TRBD1 (6 bases). Trimming pared 3 bases from V and 0 bases from J, leaving 12 bases between. CDR3 length: 16 residues. Germline V gives CDR1 SGHNT, CDR2 YENEEA. The CDR3 sequence: CASSLTGTLAKNIQYF. CDR3 in DNA: TGTGCCAGCAGCTTGACAGGTACCCTAGCCAAAAACATTCAGTACTTC. Variable domain in full (rest from reference TRBV11-3 and TRBJ2-4): EAGVVQSPRYKIIEKKQPVAFWCNPISGHNTLYWYLQNLGQGPELLIRYENEEAVDDSQLPKDRFSAERLKGVDSTLKIQPAELGDSAVYLCASSLTGTLAKNIQYFGAGTRLSVL.

The rearrangement links TRBV5-1 to TRBJ2-5; D is unresolved. This CDR3 has 13 amino acids. V dropped 0 bases and J dropped 5 bases, with 8 bases sitting between them. Looked up from germline, CDR1 is SGHRS and CDR2 is YFSETQ. Here the CDR3 reads CASSLGRAETQYF. The CDR3 coding sequence is TGCGCCAGCAGCTTGGGTAGAGCCGAGACCCAGTACTTC.

The table lists this clone with many counts. This sequence joins TRBV27 and TRBJ2-1; 9 nucleotides align to TRBD1. Germline V CDR1 and CDR2: MNHEY, SMNVEV (reference sequence). The CDR3 runs to 13 residues. V lost 8 bases, J lost 7 bases, and 6 bases stayed unmatched. CDR3 amino acids: CASGTGSVNEQFF. Written as DNA, the CDR3 is TGTGCCAGCGGGACAGGGTCAGTGAATGAGCAGTTCTTC.

The rearrangement uses TRBV6-5 and TRBJ1-4; TRBD1 matches at 7 bases. V dropped 9 bases and J dropped 4; count of bases not matched to a gene: 8. The germline V gene has CDR1 MNHEY and CDR2 SVGAGI. This CDR3 has 14 amino acids. Here the CDR3 reads CASTIWDSNEKLFF. CDR3 coding DNA: TGTGCCAGTACAATTTGGGACAGTAATGAAAAACTGTTTTTT.

In DNA form, the CDR3 reads TGCGCCAGCAGCCCCGGGACAGGAAACTACGAGCAGTACTTC. Protein product: CASSPGTGNYEQYF. The J gene is TRBJ2-7, the V gene TRBV10-2; 8 bases map to TRBD1. With 6 bases clipped from V and 3 bases from J, the junction kept 7 bases outside the gene matches. The CDR3 length is 14 residues. CDR1 and CDR2 from the germline V gene are WSHSY and SAAADI.

The chain uses TRBV9 and TRBJ2-3; 12 bases agree with TRBD2. Trimming cost V 0 bases and J 4 bases; bases outside gene matches: 6. This CDR3 spans 17 amino acids. Germline V gives CDR1 SGDLS, CDR2 YYNGEE. CDR3 sequence reads: CASSVGTSGGWADTQYF. CDR3 nucleotides: TGTGCCAGCAGCGTAGGTACTAGCGGGGGGTGGGCAGATACGCAGTATTTT.

The CDR3 loop reads CASSLDRLSRDIQYF. The CDR3 region has the DNA TGTGCCAGCAGCTTAGACAGGCTGAGCAGGGACATTCAGTACTTC. The J gene is TRBJ2-4, the V gene TRBV7-9; D might be TRBD1 (5 bases). There are 15 residues in the CDR3. In germline, CDR1 is SEHNR, CDR2 FQNEAQ (reference sequence). V was pared by 1 base and J by 8 bases, with 15 bases between.

V usage is TRBV5-1 and J usage is TRBJ1-1; no clear D gene. Per germline, CDR1 SGHRS and CDR2 YFSETQ. CDR3 size: 14 residues. V lost 0 bases and J lost 1, with 7 bases in between. CDR3 residues: CASSLDSPNTEAFF. The CDR3 DNA follows: TGCGCCAGCAGCTTGGACAGCCCGAACACTGAAGCTTTCTTT.

The chain carries TRBV5-4 and TRBJ1-5; 9 positions agree with TRBD1. The CDR3 loop spans 15 amino acids. The germline V gene has CDR1 SGHNT and CDR2 YYREEE (reference sequence). The ends lost 4 bases at V and 3 bases at J; junction bases unmatched: 5. The CDR3 nucleotides read TGTGCCAGCAGCGCGGACAGGGGTCTCAATCAGCCCCAGCATTTT. Translation: CASSADRGLNQPQHF.

This clone was seen a few times. The CDR3 region is CASSGGHSEQYF. The CDR3 DNA reads as TGTGCCAGCAGTGGCGGGCACTCCGAGCAGTACTTC. The rearrangement links TRBV2 to TRBJ2-7; perhaps TRBD2 as D (5 bases). The CDR3 covers 12 residues. Trimming removed 4 bases from V and 6 bases from J, with 10 bases in between. Germline values: CDR1 SNHLY, CDR2 FYNNEI.

V gene TRBV27 combines with J gene TRBJ1-1, with D perhaps matching TRBD1 (6 bases). The CDR3 loop spans 14 amino acids. Per germline, CDR1 MNHEY and CDR2 SMNVEV (reference sequence). The ends were cut back, 5 bases at V and 4 bases at J, with 14 bases in the middle. The CDR3 spells CASSPTQGPTEAFF. The CDR3 DNA follows: TGTGCCAGCAGTCCTACGCAGGGGCCCACTGAAGCTTTCTTT.

The genes are TRBV5-5 and TRBJ2-1; 14 bases align to TRBD2. Germline CDR1 SGHKS, CDR2 YYEKEE (reference sequence). Unmatched junction bases numbered 7, after V lost 2 bases and J lost 3 bases. This CDR3 is 18 amino acids long. The CDR3 coding sequence is TGTGCCAGCAGCTTAGGACTAGCGGGGGGCCTAAACTACAATGAGCAGTTCTTC. It is translated as CASSLGLAGGLNYNEQFF.

The chain has TRBV7-9 and TRBJ1-1; D perhaps matches TRBD1 (5 bases). Germline V lookup: CDR1 SEHNR, CDR2 FQNEAQ (reference sequence). The CDR3 consists of 12 residues. The germline V and J ends were trimmed by 5 bases and 4 bases, with 8 bases remaining between them. The CDR3 loop reads CASSPDITEAFF. The CDR3 bases are TGTGCCAGCAGCCCGGACATCACTGAAGCTTTCTTT.

The V gene is TRBV24-1, the J gene TRBJ2-7, with D possibly being TRBD1 (6 bases). Germline V CDR1 and CDR2: KGHDR, SFDVKD. V lost 11 bases and J 3 bases, leaving 19 bases between the germline ends. The CDR3 totals 14 residues. The CDR3 is CAIEVSGVFYEQYF. Here the CDR3 DNA reads TGTGCCATCGAAGTTTCAGGGGTTTTCTACGAGCAGTACTTC.